The 3 T cell receptor beta chains below were found in one sample sequenced in a study of cytomegalovirus exposure and HLA in healthy donors. This PCR relied on a set of 60 Vbeta primers and 13 Jbeta primers. Only in-frame clones appear in the TCRdb table, and some are missing; sequencing was by immunoSEQ multiplex PCR. The table lists tens of thousands of clones, 10% of them singletons. The sample was PBMCs. Every receptor here comes from a man between 60 and 75 years old in good health and CMV-seropositive.

The chain carries TRBV2 and TRBJ1-5; 8 nucleotides line up with TRBD1. Trimming took 8 bases from V and 0 from J; bases not matched to a gene: 9. Germline values: CDR1 SNHLY, CDR2 FYNNEI. The CDR3 totals 16 residues. DNA of the CDR3: TGTGCCAGCGGTCAGGGGGCTGAGGTTAGCAATCAGCCCCAGCATTTT. Translation gives CASGQGAEVSNQPQHF.

The chain has TRBV7-2 and TRBJ2-3; 15 bases fit TRBD2. The V gene end was trimmed by 5 bases and the J gene end by 0 bases; junction bases not matched to a gene: 3. Germline CDR1 SGHTA, CDR2 FQGNSA. This CDR3 contains 17 residues. The CDR3 spells CASSTGLAGGSTDTQYF. CDR3 nucleotide sequence: TGTGCCAGCAGCACGGGACTAGCGGGAGGAAGCACAGATACGCAGTATTTT. Full variable domain (missing parts from reference TRBV7-2 and TRBJ2-3): GAGVSQSPSNKVTEKGKDVELRCDPISGHTALYWYRQSLGQGLEFLIYFQGNSAPDKSGLPSDRFSAERTGGSVSTLTIQRTQQEDSAVYLCASSTGLAGGSTDTQYFGPGTRLTVL.

V usage is TRBV28 and J usage is TRBJ2-3, with a tentative D call TRBD1 (5 bases). V was shortened by 5 bases and J by 0 bases, with 9 bases between the two germline ends. Germline V gene sequence: CDR1 MDHEN, CDR2 SYDVKM. The CDR3 has 14 amino acids. DNA of the CDR3: TGTGCCAGCAGTATCCAGGGTAGCACAGATACGCAGTATTTT. It translates to CASSIQGSTDTQYF.